Listed here are 32 T cell receptor beta chains from one sample, sequenced in a study of T cell responses to AZD1222 COVID-19 vaccine. TCRdb's table, derived via immunoSEQ multiplex PCR, lists solely in-frame clones and lacks some. Among around 94,000 clones, around nine tenths were seen once, and the ten largest hold over 15%. Material: peripheral blood, obtained on day 0 of AZD1222 vaccination. The receptors here all came from an adult in good health.

The chain has TRBV4-3 and TRBJ1-3; D not resolved. Germline values: CDR1 LGHNA, CDR2 YSLEER. CDR3 length: 14 amino acids. V was shortened by 0 bases and J by 0 bases, with 3 bases between the two germline ends. This CDR3 is CASSQDYSGNTIYF. DNA of the CDR3: TGCGCCAGCAGCCAAGATTACTCTGGAAACACCATATATTTT.

The chain has TRBV19 and TRBJ1-1, with a weak D call TRBD1 (5 bases). Germline V gives CDR1 LNHDA, CDR2 SQIVND (reference sequence). Trimming shortened V by 6 bases and J by 7 bases, and 24 bases separated the two germline ends. The CDR3 is 16 residues long. CDR3 bases: TGTGCCAGTAGAAACCCTCCGGGACCCGATATTGGTGAAGCTTTCTTT. It codes for CASRNPPGPDIGEAFF.

The J gene is TRBJ2-7, the V gene TRBV2; D tentatively reads TRBD1 or TRBD2 (5 bases each). Germline CDR1 reads SNHLY; CDR2 reads FYNNEI. The CDR3 contains 13 residues. The V end was cut by 6 bases, the J end by 3 bases, with 12 bases between. The CDR3 nucleotides read TGTGCCAGCAGCACGGGACGAGTCTACGAGCAGTACTTC. It specifies CASSTGRVYEQYF.

The DNA of the CDR3 is TGTGCCAGCAGCCTCCGGGGGGCAGGATCCTACGAGCAGTACTTC. It specifies CASSLRGAGSYEQYF. The V gene is TRBV7-2, the J gene TRBJ2-7; tentatively, D is TRBD2 (7 bases). The CDR3 has 15 residues. Per the germline V gene, CDR1 is SGHTA and CDR2 is FQGNSA. The germline V and J ends were trimmed by 5 bases and 1 base, with 15 bases remaining between them.

The J gene is TRBJ1-2, the V gene TRBV27; 7 bases fit TRBD1. The germline V gene has CDR1 MNHEY and CDR2 SMNVEV (reference sequence). The CDR3 totals 13 residues. The J segment lost 4 bases and the V segment lost 8 bases, leaving 7 bases of the junction unmatched. The CDR3 loop reads CASSPGTVYGYTF. The DNA of the CDR3 is TGTGCCAGCTCTCCCGGGACAGTCTATGGCTACACCTTC.

The V and J genes are TRBV19 and TRBJ1-3; D gene ambiguous. From germline, CDR1 is LNHDA and CDR2 SQIVND (reference sequence). The V gene lost 5 bases and the J gene lost 0 bases, with 14 bases spanning the gap. The CDR3 covers 16 residues. DNA for the CDR3: TGTGCCAGTAGTGCCGAACTGACTGACTCTGGAAACACCATATATTTT. Amino acids: CASSAELTDSGNTIYF.

This rearrangement joins TRBV7-2 to TRBJ2-3; possibly TRBD2 for D (6 bases). V gave up 1 base and J gave up 5 bases, with 16 bases separating them. CDR1 and CDR2 from the germline V gene are SGHTA and FQGNSA. The CDR3 spans 16 residues. The CDR3 region is CASSLGPNTGVDTQYF. The DNA for the CDR3 is TGTGCCAGCAGCTTAGGGCCGAATACGGGGGTAGATACGCAGTATTTT. Based on the CDR3 plus reference TRBV7-2 and TRBJ2-3, the full variable domain is GAGVSQSPSNKVTEKGKDVELRCDPISGHTALYWYRQSLGQGLEFLIYFQGNSAPDKSGLPSDRFSAERTGGSVSTLTIQRTQQEDSAVYLCASSLGPNTGVDTQYFGPGTRLTVL.

V is TRBV28 and J is TRBJ2-1; 7 bases are shared with TRBD1. This CDR3 is built from 15 residues. In germline, CDR1 is MDHEN, CDR2 SYDVKM. J was trimmed by 2 bases and V by 5 bases; bases with no gene match: 6. CDR3 nucleotide sequence: TGTGCCAGCAGTCCGGGACAGTCTACCTACAATGAGCAGTTCTTC. Translation: CASSPGQSTYNEQFF.

The chain joins TRBV19 to TRBJ1-2, with a tentative D call TRBD1 (5 bases). Looked up from germline, CDR1 is LNHDA and CDR2 is SQIVND (reference sequence). V lost 9 bases and J lost 4, with 12 bases in between. The CDR3 extends over 12 amino acids. CDR3 sequence reads: CASRDLLYGYTF. The CDR3 nucleotides are TGTGCCAGCAGGGACCTCCTCTATGGCTACACCTTC.

This rearrangement joins TRBV7-2 to TRBJ1-4, with D unresolved. This CDR3 contains 15 residues. V was pared by 2 bases and J by 8 bases, with 15 bases between. Germline V gene sequence: CDR1 SGHTA, CDR2 FQGNSA. The CDR3 sequence: CASSLRLGRGEKLFF. CDR3 nucleotide sequence: TGTGCCAGCAGCTTACGGTTGGGCAGAGGGGAAAAACTGTTTTTT.

This clone appeared once. This sequence joins TRBV12-3 or TRBV12-4 and TRBJ1-5; TRBD1 matches at 7 bases. The CDR3 has 12 residues. J was trimmed by 7 bases and V by 6 bases; bases with no gene match: 3. The CDR3 DNA follows: TGTGCCAGCAGAGGGGGCGTGCAGCCCCAGCATTTT. The encoded protein is CASRGGVQPQHF.

The CDR3 protein is CASSLSIQRGRADNSPLHF. Here the CDR3 DNA reads TGTGCCAGCAGTTTATCGATACAACGGGGGCGTGCTGATAATTCACCCCTCCACTTT. V and J are TRBV27 and TRBJ1-6, with a possible D match to TRBD1 (6 bases). Germline CDR1 is MNHEY and CDR2 is SMNVEV (reference sequence). V lost 0 bases and J lost 5, with 20 bases in between. The CDR3 is 19 residues long.

This clone was seen a single time. The chain recombines TRBV3-1 (or the pseudogene TRBV3-2) with TRBJ1-2; D uncertain. This CDR3 is 15 amino acids long. Germline CDR1 reads LGHDT; CDR2 reads YNNKEL (reference sequence). Trimming stripped 0 bases from V and 1 base from J, with 9 bases between. In nucleotides, the CDR3 is TGTGCCAGCAGCCAAGAATCGGCAGTTAACTATGGCTACACCTTC. Translated: CASSQESAVNYGYTF.

This clone occurred once. The chain links TRBV6-2 or TRBV6-3 to TRBJ2-1; D uncertain. CDR1 is MNHEY and CDR2 is SVGEGT in the germline V gene. The CDR3 loop spans 16 amino acids. V was pared by 0 bases and J by 5 bases, with 14 bases between. DNA for the CDR3: TGTGCCAGCAGTTACTCGGGCAGTCCGAGCCACAATGAGCAGTTCTTC. Translated: CASSYSGSPSHNEQFF.

V and J are TRBV7-2 and TRBJ1-5, with 8 positions matching TRBD1. V lost 4 bases, J lost 2 bases, and 7 bases stayed unmatched. The CDR3 has 16 amino acids. CDR1 and CDR2 (germline): SGHTA, FQGNSA. CDR3 nucleotide sequence: TGTGCCAGCAGCTCCCAGACAGGGGTGGGCAATCAGCCCCAGCATTTT. Translation gives CASSSQTGVGNQPQHF.

The CDR3 DNA sequence: TGTGCCAGCTCGCGGGACGGGAATGGCTACACCTTC. This codes for CASSRDGNGYTF. The chain has TRBV18 and TRBJ1-2; D might be TRBD1 (5 bases). From germline, CDR1 is KGHSH and CDR2 LQKENI. V dropped 6 bases and J dropped 6 bases, with 11 bases sitting between them. There are 12 residues in the CDR3.

The CDR3 region has the DNA TGCGCCAGCAGCTTATGGCAGATAGGCACTGAAGCTTTCTTT. Residues: CASSLWQIGTEAFF. This sequence joins TRBV5-1 and TRBJ1-1; D is ambiguous. CDR3 length: 14 amino acids. The germline V gene has CDR1 SGHRS and CDR2 YFSETQ. The V end was cut by 2 bases, the J end by 4 bases, with 12 bases between.

V and J are TRBV2 and TRBJ1-3; D not certain. Trimming removed 6 bases at V and 11 bases at J, with 8 bases between. Germline assignment: CDR1 SNHLY and CDR2 FYNNEI. The CDR3 length is 10 residues. This CDR3 is CASRSVAIYF. The CDR3 DNA is TGTGCCAGCAGAAGTGTAGCCATATATTTT.

This clone was detected only once. The chain combines TRBV28 with TRBJ2-1; 12 bases are shared with TRBD2. The CDR3 consists of 16 residues. CDR1 and CDR2 (germline): MDHEN, SYDVKM. Trimming at V came to 10 bases and at J to 0 bases, leaving 7 bases not matched to a gene. The CDR3 reads CATSGLAGSSYNEQFF. As DNA, the CDR3 is TGTGCCACGTCGGGACTAGCGGGTAGCTCCTACAATGAGCAGTTCTTC. The complete variable domain, with remaining parts taken from reference TRBV28 and TRBJ2-1, reads DVKVTQSSRYLVKRTGEKVFLECVQDMDHENMFWYRQDPGLGLRLIYFSYDVKMKEKGDIPEGYSVSREKKERFSLILESASTNQTSMYLCATSGLAGSSYNEQFFGPGTRLTVL.

The chain has TRBV9 and TRBJ2-5, with D perhaps given as TRBD1 or TRBD2 (5 bases each). V was clipped by 4 bases and J by 4 bases, with 14 bases between them. The CDR3 sequence is 14 residues long. CDR1 and CDR2 from the germline V gene are SGDLS and YYNGEE. CDR3 sequence reads: CASSRGSGGETQYF. In nucleotides, the CDR3 is TGTGCCAGCAGCCGCGGGTCTGGGGGAGAGACCCAGTACTTC.

The CDR3 coding sequence is TGTGCCAGCACCAAAGATGGAGTCCAGGGCTATGGCTACACCTTC. It yields the protein CASTKDGVQGYGYTF. The rearrangement links TRBV2 to TRBJ1-2, with D perhaps TRBD1 (5 bases). This CDR3 is 15 amino acids long. Germline-derived CDR1 and CDR2 are SNHLY and FYNNEI. Trimming left V 7 bases short and J 4 bases short, with 19 bases between.

The chain joins TRBV6-1 to TRBJ2-1; 7 bases map to TRBD2. The V gene's germline CDR1 is MNHNS and CDR2 SASEGT. V was pared by 0 bases and J by 2 bases, with 4 bases of the junction left unmatched. The CDR3 extends over 16 amino acids. The DNA for the CDR3 is TGTGCCAGCAGTGAAGCGATTAGCGGGCCCTACAATGAGCAGTTCTTC. Translated, it gives CASSEAISGPYNEQFF.

This clone was seen a single time. The chain uses TRBV24-1 and TRBJ2-1; the D is unclear. The CDR3 has 15 amino acids. V lost 0 bases, J lost 5 bases, and 10 bases lay in between. Germline lookup yields CDR1 KGHDR and CDR2 SFDVKD. The CDR3 DNA sequence: TGTGCCACCAGTGATTTGGGTCTGAATCACAATGAGCAGTTCTTC. Encoded protein: CATSDLGLNHNEQFF.

CDR3 coding DNA: TGTGCCAGCAGCCCTTTGAACAGGGCCTCTGGGGCCAACGTCCTGACTTTC. Translated, it gives CASSPLNRASGANVLTF. This sequence joins TRBV4-2 and TRBJ2-6; TRBD1 might be the D (6 bases). The CDR3 has 17 residues. V lost 4 bases to trimming and J lost 0 bases, with 13 bases between them. Germline CDR1 is LGHNA and CDR2 is YNFKEQ.

The V and J genes are TRBV6-1 and TRBJ1-2; D not resolved. Germline V CDR1 and CDR2: MNHNS, SASEGT. This CDR3 contains 13 residues. V was trimmed by 3 bases and J by 8 bases, leaving 13 bases between them. CDR3 amino acids: CASSDGHDWGYTF. Here the CDR3 DNA reads TGTGCCAGCAGTGACGGGCACGACTGGGGCTACACCTTC.

V is TRBV4-3 and J is TRBJ1-6, with D possibly TRBD1 on 5 matching bases. This CDR3 contains 16 residues. Germline CDR1 and CDR2: LGHNA and YSLEER. Trimming removed 0 bases at V and 4 bases at J, with 10 bases between. The CDR3 here is CASSQEAGTYNSPLHF. CDR3 DNA: TGCGCCAGCAGCCAAGAGGCAGGGACTTATAATTCACCCCTCCACTTT.

The V gene is TRBV5-6, the J gene TRBJ2-7, with no clear D. The V gene's germline CDR1 is SGHDT and CDR2 YYEEEE. The CDR3 extends over 13 amino acids. V dropped 5 bases and J dropped 4 bases, with 13 bases sitting between them. Here the CDR3 reads CASSAVSLYEQYF. The CDR3 bases are TGTGCCAGCAGTGCAGTATCCCTTTACGAGCAGTACTTC.

This chain uses TRBV19 with TRBJ2-7, with D possibly being TRBD2 (6 bases). Deletions cut 6 bases from V and 3 bases from J, with 15 bases between. Germline V gene lookup returns CDR1 LNHDA and CDR2 SQIVND (reference sequence). The CDR3 loop spans 14 amino acids. The CDR3 region is CASSVRDGVYEQYF. CDR3 bases: TGTGCCAGTAGCGTGCGGGACGGAGTCTACGAGCAGTACTTC.

CDR3 in amino acids: CASSLGDRNYGYTF. CDR3 DNA sequence: TGCGCCAGCAGCTTGGGAGATAGGAACTATGGCTACACCTTC. The chain carries TRBV5-1 and TRBJ1-2; no clear D. CDR3 length: 14 residues. Trimming left V 0 bases short and J 2 bases short, with 8 bases between. In germline, CDR1 is SGHRS, CDR2 YFSETQ.

This chain joins TRBV7-2 and TRBJ2-7, with 12 bases that match TRBD1. The CDR3 sequence is 16 residues long. With V trimmed by 5 bases and J by 0 bases, 5 bases remained unmatched. Germline V gene data show CDR1 as SGHTA and CDR2 as FQGNSA. DNA of the CDR3: TGTGCCAGCAGCCCCCGGGACAGGGGGCCCTCCTACGAGCAGTACTTC. Its protein product is CASSPRDRGPSYEQYF.

The rearrangement joins TRBV29-1 to TRBJ2-2, with 8 bases fitting TRBD1. The CDR3 runs 13 residues. Germline V CDR1 and CDR2: SQVTM, ANQGSEA. J gave up 1 base and V 7 bases, and 2 bases lay outside the gene matches. The CDR3: CSGDRGNTGELFF. CDR3 sequence (DNA): TGCAGCGGAGACAGGGGGAACACCGGGGAGCTGTTTTTT.

The rearrangement links TRBV5-1 to TRBJ1-2, with 7 bases matching TRBD1. There are 14 residues in the CDR3. The germline CDR1 and CDR2 sequences are SGHRS and YFSETQ. V shed 4 bases and J 3 bases; nucleotides not matched to a gene: 6. The CDR3 protein is CASSPGTVDYGYTF. CDR3 DNA sequence: TGCGCCAGCAGCCCCGGGACAGTAGACTATGGCTACACCTTC.